Presented here are 23 T cell receptor beta chains from one specimen sequenced in a study of T-cell reconstitution after alpha-beta-depleted transplantation in children listed by TCRdb under 2016. The method behind the library was PCR. Instrument on record: Illumina HiSeq 2500. Molecular barcoding was employed in the preparation of TCR libraries, with unique molecular identifiers being used to normalize TCRbeta repertoire quantification. TCRdb reprocessing: public reads trimmed at Q25 with fastp, clones called with MiXCR, in-frame beta chains kept. One record per CDR3 amino acid sequence lists the most common genes and DNA. Present in this sample are over 150,000 distinct CDR3 sequences, approximately 14% of which were seen just once. The ten largest clones capture about 13% of the sample. This specimen consisted of PBMCs from the stem cell graft donor, obtained from the stem cell graft. These receptors were obtained from a human donor who donated a stem cell graft to a child with acute lymphoblastic leukemia.

The rearrangement links TRBV4-2 to TRBJ2-6; unclear D gene. V lost 4 bases, J lost 0 bases, and 16 bases lay in between. Germline V gene data show CDR1 as LGHNA and CDR2 as YNFKEQ. CDR3 length equals 18 residues. The CDR3 here is CASSPKGPWVSGANVLTF. CDR3 bases: TGTGCCAGCAGCCCAAAAGGGCCCTGGGTCTCTGGGGCCAACGTCCTGACTTTC.

The table lists this clonotype with many counts. The chain employs TRBV7-2 and TRBJ2-2; D may be TRBD1 (5 bases). The CDR3 totals 14 residues. Trimming took off 3 bases at V and 7 bases at J, with 12 bases between the two ends. CDR1 and CDR2 (germline): SGHTA, FQGNSA. The CDR3 DNA reads TGTGCCAGCAGCTTGGGGCTAGGAAACGGGGAGCTGTTTTTT. Its protein is CASSLGLGNGELFF.

The sample holds many counts of this clonotype. The rearrangement links TRBV28 to TRBJ1-1, with D possibly being TRBD1 (5 bases). This CDR3 spans 14 amino acids. Germline assignment: CDR1 MDHEN and CDR2 SYDVKM. V shed 8 bases and J shed 5 bases, with 18 bases lying between them. For the CDR3, the DNA is TGTGCCAGCCTCCGGGACCGGGGCCGAACTGAAGCTTTCTTT. It encodes CASLRDRGRTEAFF.

The table lists this clonotype with a few counts. This chain links TRBV20-1 with TRBJ2-7; D perhaps matches TRBD2 (5 bases). The CDR3 is made up of 16 amino acids. In germline, CDR1 is DFQATT, CDR2 SNEGSKA (reference sequence). V was clipped by 0 bases and J by 0 bases, with 15 bases between them. The CDR3 protein is CSARDEGRASSYEQYF. In DNA, the CDR3 is TGCAGTGCTAGAGATGAAGGGCGGGCCAGCTCCTACGAGCAGTACTTC.

Of note for this clonotype: A read error is possible here, since a much larger clone lies one base away. The V and J genes are TRBV5-5 and TRBJ2-7, with unresolved D. V was trimmed by 4 bases and J by 0 bases, leaving 8 bases between them. CDR3 size: 13 residues. Germline CDR1 SGHKS, CDR2 YYEKEE (reference sequence). The CDR3 nucleotides read TGTGCCAGCAGCCTCACAGACTCCTACGAGCAGTACTTC. This gives the protein CASSLTDSYEQYF.

This clonotype has ten or more counts. J is TRBJ2-1 and V is TRBV27; the match to TRBD1 covers 8 bases. The V segment lost 2 bases and the J segment 10 bases; nucleotides outside the gene matches: 7. CDR3 length equals 14 residues. In germline, CDR1 is MNHEY, CDR2 SMNVEV (reference sequence). CDR3 in amino acids: CASSLRQGPAEQFF. The CDR3 DNA is TGTGCCAGCAGTTTAAGACAGGGGCCCGCCGAGCAGTTCTTC.

The CDR3 coding sequence is TGCAGCTGGTGGGAACAGGCCCAGTACTTC. It codes for CSWWEQAQYF. This sequence joins TRBV20-1 and TRBJ2-5; D is perhaps TRBD1 (5 bases). CDR3 size: 10 residues. The germline gives CDR1 DFQATT, CDR2 SNEGSKA (reference sequence).

This clonotype has a count of ten or more. The CDR3 is CASSLALYEQYF. The DNA of the CDR3 is TGTGCCAGCAGCTTAGCGCTCTACGAGCAGTACTTC. V and J are TRBV7-8 and TRBJ2-7; D is undetermined. CDR1 SGHVS and CDR2 FQNEAQ come from the germline V gene. The germline V and J ends were trimmed by 0 bases and 3 bases, with 3 bases remaining between them. This CDR3 spans 12 amino acids.

This chain links TRBV24-1 with TRBJ2-7; D may be TRBD1 (6 bases). Deletions cut 5 bases from V and 0 bases from J, with 10 bases between. The CDR3 is made up of 14 amino acids. The germline CDR1 and CDR2 sequences are KGHDR and SFDVKD. CDR3 sequence: CATSGGGISYEQYF. DNA of the CDR3: TGTGCCACCAGTGGAGGGGGAATCTCCTACGAGCAGTACTTC.

There are many counts of this clonotype. The chain recombines TRBV6-1 with TRBJ2-3, with TRBD2 as a possible D gene (6 bases). Germline CDR1 is MNHNS and CDR2 is SASEGT. The CDR3 contains 16 residues. The V end was cut by 7 bases, the J end by 4 bases, with 21 bases between. The CDR3 bases are TGTGCCAGCACCAGTCGGGCTAGCGCGTCCGCAGATACGCAGTATTTT. The encoded protein is CASTSRASASADTQYF.

Comments on this clonotype: This may be a read error: a much more frequent sequence differs by one nucleotide. The rearrangement uses TRBV6-5 and TRBJ2-7; TRBD1 is a possible D gene (6 bases). Germline V gives CDR1 MNHEY, CDR2 SVGAGI. V lost 8 bases to trimming and J lost 5 bases, with 13 bases between them. The CDR3 sequence is 12 residues long. The CDR3 region has the DNA TGTGCCAGCGGCCAGGACAGCGACGAGCAGTACTTC. As protein: CASGQDSDEQYF.

This clonotype appeared many times. This sequence joins TRBV12-3 or TRBV12-4 and TRBJ1-1, with 7 bases aligning to TRBD1. V lost 6 bases, J lost 4 bases, and 8 bases stayed unmatched. CDR3 length: 14 amino acids. CDR3 in DNA: TGTGCCAGCAGGCCTACAGGGGCGGGCACTGAAGCTTTCTTT. This codes for CASRPTGAGTEAFF.

This clonotype was observed many times. This rearrangement joins TRBV4-1 to TRBJ2-6; possibly TRBD2 for D (5 bases). V was pared by 1 base and J by 2 bases, with 15 bases between. CDR3 length equals 18 residues. The germline V gene has CDR1 MGHRA and CDR2 YSYEKL. CDR3 residues: CASSQVGRRPPGANVLTF. The CDR3 DNA reads TGCGCCAGCAGCCAAGTAGGGCGGAGGCCCCCTGGGGCCAACGTCCTGACTTTC.

CDR3 nucleotides: TGTGCCAGTAGTACTGGGGTCGGGACAGCGGAAGAGACCCAGTACTTC. This encodes CASSTGVGTAEETQYF. V gene TRBV19 combines with J gene TRBJ2-5; 7 nucleotides match TRBD1. Trimming cost V 4 bases and J 3 bases; bases outside gene matches: 11. In germline, CDR1 is LNHDA, CDR2 SQIVND (reference sequence). The CDR3 runs to 16 residues.

At least ten counts were recorded for this clonotype. The CDR3 bases are TGCGCCAGCAGCTTTGAACTAGGGGGGGATGAGCAGTTCTTC. It translates to CASSFELGGDEQFF. This sequence joins TRBV5-1 and TRBJ2-1; TRBD2 is a possible D gene (7 bases). The germline CDR1 and CDR2 sequences are SGHRS and YFSETQ. Trimming cost V 2 bases and J 8 bases, with 14 bases left between them. This CDR3 spans 14 amino acids.

This clonotype has at least ten counts. This chain uses TRBV7-9 with TRBJ1-1; the D is unclear. Trimming left V 7 bases short and J 0 bases short, with 9 bases between. The CDR3 has 13 amino acids. Germline V CDR1 and CDR2: SEHNR, FQNEAQ (reference sequence). CDR3 sequence: CASIKGMNTEAFF. CDR3 nucleotide sequence: TGTGCCAGCATCAAAGGGATGAACACTGAAGCTTTCTTT.

The genes are TRBV5-1 and TRBJ2-3; 7 bases map to TRBD2. This CDR3 contains 16 residues. CDR1 is SGHRS, CDR2 YFSETQ, per germline. V dropped 2 bases and J dropped 1; count of bases not matched to a gene: 7. CDR3 region: CASSLTLAEGTDTQYF. The CDR3 DNA follows: TGCGCCAGCAGCTTAACTCTAGCGGAGGGCACAGATACGCAGTATTTT.

This clonotype was counted many times. V and J are TRBV7-9 and TRBJ1-5, with D possibly matching TRBD1 (6 bases). The V end lost 0 bases, the J end lost 4 bases, and 7 bases lay between the germline ends. From germline, CDR1 is SEHNR and CDR2 FQNEAQ (reference sequence). There are 14 residues in the CDR3. The CDR3, as DNA: TGTGCCAGCAGCTTAGCCAGGGGAAATCAGCCCCAGCATTTT. Its protein is CASSLARGNQPQHF.

The chain couples TRBV11-2 to TRBJ2-2, with TRBD2 matching over 8 bases. The CDR3 contains 16 residues. CDR1 and CDR2 (germline): SGHAT, FQNNGV. V dropped 5 bases and J dropped 4; count of bases not matched to a gene: 9. CDR3 coding DNA: TGTGCCAGCAGCCCCACGGGACTAGTTTTCACCGGGGAGCTGTTTTTT. This gives the protein CASSPTGLVFTGELFF.

With respect to this clonotype: A read error is possible here, since a much larger clone lies one base away. In nucleotides, the CDR3 is TGCAGTGCTAGTGATTCCCGGGACAACAATCAGCCCCAGCATTTT. Its translation: CSASDSRDNNQPQHF. The rearrangement links TRBV20-1 to TRBJ1-5; D perhaps matches TRBD1 (6 bases). There are 15 residues in the CDR3. Germline V lookup: CDR1 DFQATT, CDR2 SNEGSKA (reference sequence). V was shortened by 3 bases and J by 3 bases, with 15 bases between the two germline ends.

This clonotype was seen a handful of times. The V and J genes are TRBV7-6 and TRBJ2-7; tentatively, D is TRBD1 or TRBD2 (5 bases each). Per the germline V gene, CDR1 is SGHVS and CDR2 is FNYEAQ. V lost 5 bases and J lost 6, with 23 bases in between. The CDR3 loop spans 16 amino acids. CDR3 region: CASSPIQDVVGGEQYF. In nucleotides, the CDR3 is TGTGCCAGCAGCCCAATACAGGATGTCGTCGGAGGCGAGCAGTACTTC.

The rearrangement links TRBV7-2 to TRBJ2-1; 9 positions match TRBD2. The CDR3 is made up of 16 amino acids. From germline, CDR1 is SGHTA and CDR2 FQGNSA. V was clipped by 0 bases and J by 12 bases; unmatched bases: 12. The CDR3: CASSLAGGGRASLQFF. In DNA form, the CDR3 reads TGTGCCAGCAGCTTAGCGGGTGGCGGGAGGGCCTCGTTGCAGTTCTTC.

This clonotype was seen repeatedly, ten times or more. The chain is built from TRBV5-1 and TRBJ2-3, with 7 bases aligning to TRBD1. The CDR3 is 16 residues long. J was trimmed by 6 bases and V by 3 bases; bases with no gene match: 13. Germline lookup yields CDR1 SGHRS and CDR2 YFSETQ. This CDR3 is CASSYLTGDVQDTQYF. The CDR3 DNA sequence: TGCGCCAGCAGCTACCTTACAGGGGACGTTCAGGATACGCAGTATTTT.